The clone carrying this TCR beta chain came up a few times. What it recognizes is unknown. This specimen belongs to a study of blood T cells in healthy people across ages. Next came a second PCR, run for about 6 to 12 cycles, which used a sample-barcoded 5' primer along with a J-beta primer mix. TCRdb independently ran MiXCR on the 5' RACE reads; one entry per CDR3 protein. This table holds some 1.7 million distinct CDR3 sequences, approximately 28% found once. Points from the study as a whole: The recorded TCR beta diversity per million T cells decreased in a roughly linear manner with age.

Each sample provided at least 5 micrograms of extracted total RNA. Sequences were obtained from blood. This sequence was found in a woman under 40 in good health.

This CDR3 is CSASRGAADTQYF. The DNA for the CDR3 is TGCAGTGCTAGTCGCGGGGCCGCAGATACGCAGTATTTT. This chain links TRBV20-1 with TRBJ2-3, with D possibly matching TRBD2 (6 bases). Germline CDR1 DFQATT, CDR2 SNEGSKA (reference sequence). Trimming stripped 3 bases from V and 4 bases from J, with 11 bases between. The CDR3 loop spans 13 amino acids.